The 19 T cell receptor beta chains in this list originate from one sample, sequenced in a study of molecular identifiers for immune sequencing clone quantification. TCRdb itself ran the PCR reads through MiXCR, one entry per CDR3 protein. The profile shows approximately 500,000 distinct CDR3 sequences, around 23% of them singletons. The sample comprised naive CD8+ T cells from blood, with Jurkat cell RNA spiked in. Documented subset: FACS-sorted CD8+CD4-CCR7+CD45RA+ naive T cells. The receptors originated from a human donor in good health. Some libraries in this study had Jurkat cell RNA spiked in.

The chain has TRBV7-6 and TRBJ2-3; no reliable D call. The CDR3 contains 16 residues. Germline V gene sequence: CDR1 SGHVS, CDR2 FNYEAQ. V shed 5 bases and J shed 0 bases, with 15 bases lying between them. The CDR3 reads CASSPVTGASTDTQYF. The CDR3 DNA reads TGTGCCAGCAGCCCCGTAACGGGTGCTAGCACAGATACGCAGTATTTT.

About this clonotype: The junction differs from germline at one of its ends, possibly a read error. The rearrangement joins TRBV27 to TRBJ2-2; D is possibly TRBD2 (5 bases). This CDR3 region has 12 residues. Germline V gives CDR1 MNHEY, CDR2 SMNVEV (reference sequence). CDR3 in DNA: TGTGCCAGCAAGGGCGGTACCGGGGAGCTGATTTTT. It specifies CASKGGTGELIF.

J is TRBJ1-1 and V is TRBV20-1, with D perhaps matching TRBD1 (6 bases). Germline V gene lookup returns CDR1 DFQATT and CDR2 SNEGSKA (reference sequence). This CDR3 has 16 residues. V lost 3 bases and J 3 bases, leaving 20 bases between the germline ends. The CDR3 coding sequence is TGCAGTGCTAGGGACCCCTCCGGGGGCGGATACACTGAAGCTTTCTTT. It specifies CSARDPSGGGYTEAFF.

The table lists this clonotype with a count of one. A read error may account for a junction end that differs from germline. The chain recombines TRBV12-3 or TRBV12-4 with TRBJ1-4; D uncertain. The CDR3 is made up of 15 amino acids. The CDR3 is CASSLVRSGRECLIF. The CDR3 DNA sequence: TGTGCGAGCAGTCTTGTGCGGTCAGGTCGCGAATGCCTGATTTTT.

The chain recombines TRBV4-3 with TRBJ2-1, with 9 positions matching TRBD2. Per germline, CDR1 LGHNA and CDR2 YSLEER. V gave up 4 bases and J gave up 5 bases; unmatched junction bases: 12. The CDR3 runs 17 residues. Here the CDR3 reads CASSPRGSGGRNNEQFF. The CDR3 nucleotides read TGCGCCAGCAGCCCCCGCGGGAGCGGGGGGAGAAACAATGAGCAGTTCTTC.

A remark on this clonotype: A much larger clone differs from this one at a single base, so this may be a read error. The chain is built from TRBV7-9 and TRBJ2-6; 8 bases align to TRBD2. Looked up from germline, CDR1 is SEHNR and CDR2 is FQNEAQ (reference sequence). The ends lost 3 bases at V and 6 bases at J; junction bases unmatched: 7. This CDR3 is 16 amino acids long. CDR3: CASSFTVAGSANVLTF. Written as DNA, the CDR3 is TGTGCCAGCAGCTTTACAGTAGCGGGATCGGCCAACGTCCTGACTTTC.

This clonotype has only a few counts. The J gene is TRBJ2-7, the V gene TRBV7-9; perhaps TRBD2 as D (5 bases). V gave up 5 bases and J gave up 3 bases, with 17 bases separating them. Germline CDR1 reads SEHNR; CDR2 reads FQNEAQ (reference sequence). The CDR3 has 15 residues. The CDR3 loop reads CASSPPLSDFYEQYF. Here the CDR3 DNA reads TGTGCCAGCAGCCCACCACTCTCGGACTTCTACGAGCAGTACTTC.

This chain links TRBV29-1 with TRBJ2-1, with 14 bases identical to TRBD2. The V segment lost 7 bases and the J segment 4 bases; nucleotides outside the gene matches: 3. Germline CDR1 and CDR2: SQVTM and ANQGSEA. This CDR3 has 14 residues. CDR3 in amino acids: CSARTSGGYNEQFF. For the CDR3, the DNA is TGCAGCGCACGGACTAGCGGGGGGTACAATGAGCAGTTCTTC.

The genes are TRBV20-1 and TRBJ2-7; D remains ambiguous. Trimming took off 4 bases at V and 0 bases at J, with 19 bases between the two ends. CDR3 size: 16 residues. Germline CDR1 is DFQATT and CDR2 is SNEGSKA (reference sequence). The CDR3 loop reads CSATSMADNNSYEQYF. The CDR3 DNA follows: TGCAGTGCTACCAGTATGGCAGATAACAACTCCTACGAGCAGTACTTC.

This clonotype was picked up many times. J is TRBJ2-5 and V is TRBV20-1; 8 bases agree with TRBD2. Germline CDR1 and CDR2: DFQATT and SNEGSKA (reference sequence). J gave up 1 base and V 0 bases, and 4 bases lay outside the gene matches. This CDR3 has 15 residues. As DNA, the CDR3 is TGCAGTGCTAGAGATCGCGGGAGGTCCCAAGAGACCCAGTACTTC. Amino acid sequence: CSARDRGRSQETQYF.

The chain employs TRBV28 and TRBJ1-4; D may be TRBD1 (6 bases). The CDR3 runs to 16 residues. Germline CDR1 and CDR2: MDHEN and SYDVKM. Deletions cut 2 bases from V and 4 bases from J, with 14 bases between. The DNA for the CDR3 is TGTGCCAGCAGTTTACCAAGACAGGCCCTTAATGAAAAACTGTTTTTT. Translated: CASSLPRQALNEKLFF.

Notes on this clonotype: A read error may be the cause here, since a much bigger clone is one base away. The CDR3 DNA reads as TGTGCCAGCAGCCCGCCAGGGGGCCATCAGCCCCAGCATTTT. This encodes CASSPPGGHQPQHF. J is TRBJ1-5 and V is TRBV14, with 8 bases fitting TRBD1. The length of the CDR3 is 14 residues. J lost 5 bases, V lost 4 bases, and 4 bases had no gene match. Looked up from germline, CDR1 is SGHDN and CDR2 is FVKESK.

The gene calls are TRBV27 and TRBJ2-1, with TRBD2 identical over 13 bases. The CDR3 consists of 15 residues. Germline V gene sequence: CDR1 MNHEY, CDR2 SMNVEV (reference sequence). V was clipped by 3 bases and J by 7 bases; unmatched bases: 3. The CDR3 reads CASSLGLAGPNEQFF. The CDR3 bases are TGTGCCAGCAGTTTGGGACTAGCGGGGCCTAATGAGCAGTTCTTC.

This chain uses TRBV7-9 with TRBJ2-2; tentative D call: TRBD2 (6 bases). The germline CDR1 and CDR2 sequences are SEHNR and FQNEAQ (reference sequence). The CDR3 extends over 17 amino acids. V was shortened by 3 bases and J by 1 base, with 15 bases between the two germline ends. The CDR3 DNA is TGTGCCAGCAGCTTTTCGAGAGGAGGGGAGAACACCGGGGAGCTGTTTTTT. Translated, it gives CASSFSRGGENTGELFF.

This chain connects TRBV20-1 to TRBJ2-7, with D unresolved. V shed 1 base and J shed 9 bases, with 13 bases lying between them. CDR1 is DFQATT and CDR2 is SNEGSKA in the germline V gene (reference sequence). This CDR3 contains 12 residues. For the CDR3, the DNA is TGCAGTGCTAGAGCTGGAGAGGTGGTGCAGTACTTC. The encoded protein is CSARAGEVVQYF.

The V and J genes are TRBV19 and TRBJ1-3; no reliable D call. The CDR3 covers 15 residues. CDR1 and CDR2 (germline): LNHDA, SQIVND (reference sequence). Trimming pared 6 bases from V and 0 bases from J, leaving 12 bases between. The CDR3 DNA sequence: TGTGCCAGTAGGCCCGCAAGCTTCTCTGGAAACACCATATATTTT. Amino acid sequence: CASRPASFSGNTIYF.

Regarding this clonotype: The missing conserved phenylalanine or tryptophan at the end of this CDR3 makes a read error likely. This rearrangement joins TRBV9 to TRBJ2-1; D is perhaps TRBD1 (6 bases). Germline V lookup: CDR1 SGDLS, CDR2 YYNGEE. CDR3 length: 15 amino acids. V gave up 0 bases and J gave up 4 bases, with 11 bases separating them. The CDR3: CASSVEGVGYNEQFL. CDR3 bases: TGTGCCAGCAGCGTAGAGGGGGTTGGGTACAATGAGCAGTTCTTA.

The V gene is TRBV28, the J gene TRBJ1-5; 9 bases match TRBD1. J gave up 2 bases and V 6 bases, and 5 bases lay outside the gene matches. This CDR3 contains 15 residues. From germline, CDR1 is MDHEN and CDR2 SYDVKM. The CDR3 loop reads CASRRDREGNQPQHF. The CDR3 coding sequence is TGTGCCAGCAGACGGGACAGGGAAGGCAATCAGCCCCAGCATTTT. The full variable domain, completed using reference TRBV28 and TRBJ1-5, is DVKVTQSSRYLVKRTGEKVFLECVQDMDHENMFWYRQDPGLGLRLIYFSYDVKMKEKGDIPEGYSVSREKKERFSLILESASTNQTSMYLCASRRDREGNQPQHFGDGTRLSIL.

In this sample, this clonotype turned up a few times. This chain connects TRBV20-1 to TRBJ2-1; D unclear. This CDR3 region has 15 residues. Per germline, CDR1 DFQATT and CDR2 SNEGSKA (reference sequence). Trimming left V 0 bases short and J 5 bases short, with 14 bases between. This CDR3 reads CSARDLERNNNEQFF. The DNA of the CDR3 is TGCAGTGCTAGAGATCTAGAAAGGAATAACAATGAGCAGTTCTTC.